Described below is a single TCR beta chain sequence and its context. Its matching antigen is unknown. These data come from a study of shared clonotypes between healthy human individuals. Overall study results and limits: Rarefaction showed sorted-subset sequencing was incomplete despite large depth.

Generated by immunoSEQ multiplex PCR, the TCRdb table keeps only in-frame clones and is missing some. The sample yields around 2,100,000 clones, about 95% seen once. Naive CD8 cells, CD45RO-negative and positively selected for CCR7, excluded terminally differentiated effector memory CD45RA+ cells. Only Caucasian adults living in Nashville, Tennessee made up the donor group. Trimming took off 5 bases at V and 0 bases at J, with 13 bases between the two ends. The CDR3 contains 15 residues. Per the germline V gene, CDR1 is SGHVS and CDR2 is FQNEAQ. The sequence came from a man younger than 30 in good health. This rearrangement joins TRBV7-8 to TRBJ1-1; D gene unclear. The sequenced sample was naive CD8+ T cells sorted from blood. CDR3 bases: TGTGCCAGCAGCCCGTGGGAAGGTTTGAACACTGAAGCTTTCTTT. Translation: CASSPWEGLNTEAFF. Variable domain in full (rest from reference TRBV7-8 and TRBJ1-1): GAGVSQSPRYKVAKRGQDVALRCDPISGHVSLFWYQQALGQGPEFLTYFQNEAQLDKSGLPSDRFFAERPEGSVSTLKIQRTQQEDSAVYLCASSPWEGLNTEAFFGQGTRLTVV.